Detailed here is one T cell receptor (beta chain). As yet, its antigen is unknown. These data are taken from a study of shared clonotypes between healthy human individuals. V lost 6 bases and J 6 bases, leaving 14 bases between the germline ends. The CDR3 loop spans 14 amino acids. In germline, CDR1 is MNHNS, CDR2 SASEGT. CD45RO negativity and positive selection for CCR7 defined naive CD8 cells, a population that excluded terminally differentiated effector memory CD45RA+ cells. Study-wide points: Non-shared clonotypes were found to have lower generation probabilities than the clonotypes that were shared by all four of the sorted-subset donors.

Sequencing was performed with immunoSEQ multiplex PCR; in TCRdb, only in-frame clones are kept and a portion is missing. The sample contains about 2.2 million clones, over 85% of which appear only once. This clonotype was obtained from a man aged 18 to 30 in good health. Some clones in this sample may be carry-over from other donors' samples. The V and J genes are TRBV6-1 and TRBJ2-2; D perhaps matches TRBD1 (8 bases). Material: naive CD8+ T cells from PBMCs. CDR3 nucleotides: TGTGCCAGCAGCGACAGGGGAGGGGCCGGGGAGCTGTTTTTT. Its translation is CASSDRGGAGELFF.